This TCR beta chain was recorded in a study of T cell repertoires in cytomegalovirus infection. Study background: Public TCR beta signatures were indicative of both CMV infection and a matching HLA type.

CDR3 length equals 14 residues. Germline V gives CDR1 MNHNY, CDR2 SVGAGI (reference sequence). Trimming cost V 0 bases and J 0 bases, with 5 bases left between them. To note about this clonotype: Its antigen remains unidentified.

TCRdb ran MiXCR on the reads and lists one entry per CDR3 protein. The sample has 50,000 to 65,000 distinct CDR3 sequences, over 15% seen once. This chain uses TRBV6-6 with TRBJ1-1; the D is unclear. The material was CD8+ T cells from cultured PBMCs, obtained from culture after CMV antigen stimulation. The source is a human donor in good health (CMV status not recorded). Some clones in this sample may be carry-over from other donors' samples. In DNA form, the CDR3 reads TGTGCCAGCAGTTACTCCGCTATGAACACTGAAGCTTTCTTT. It specifies CASSYSAMNTEAFF.